This T cell receptor (beta chain) was documented in a study of identical twins (dated by TCRdb to about 2016). Describing the broader study: To test whether fetal clonotypes persist, this study deep-sequenced TCR alpha and beta repertoires from monozygotic twins, from unrelated adults of various ages, and from cord blood. Replicate twin experiments were performed at different times using different library preparation protocols to rule out contamination.

This clonotype was observed a few times. No antigen is known for it. No quality values exist for individual bases; no much larger clone is one base distant. Broad study findings and their caveats: In beta out-of-frame sequences, excess twin sharing was weaker, because having fewer shared sequences lowered the signal-to-noise ratio. Compared with coincidental sharing between unrelated individuals, an excess of low generation-probability sequences was observed among out-of-frame TCR alpha sequences shared between twins. Zero-insertion analyses could be partly confounded by invariant T cells such as MAIT and iNKT, although diverse VJ usage argued against such confounding for most clonotypes. Because the same donors could not be followed over many years, the conclusions relied on cross-sectional statistical analysis. Abundant cord blood beta clonotypes carried fewer insertions; young adult naive repertoires showed a weaker similar trend, while memory repertoires showed none. In monozygotic twins, recombination models systematically underestimated out-of-frame TCR alpha sharing, but the models matched the sharing seen between unrelated individuals.

V ends up 0 bases short and J 2 bases short, with an unmatched junction base count of 4. CDR3 length: 16 amino acids, cysteine to phenylalanine. Solely the CDR3 DNA is kept, with 48 bases framed from the first base. Sequences LGHNA (CDR1) and YNFKEQ (CDR2) are obtained from the germline V gene. Only healthy Caucasian donors were included. Three pairs of female monozygotic twins, all aged roughly 18 to 30 years, made up the twin cohort. The RNA used for TCR libraries was isolated from peripheral blood mononuclear cells. Library preparation used 5' RACE. The sample was run on an Illumina HiSeq 2000. A universal primer binding site was added through template switching, and the final cDNA carried a unique molecular identifier so that TCR cDNA molecules could be counted accurately. Specific primers in the conserved constant-segment region were used to synthesize first-strand cDNA for the TCR alpha and beta chains. Each cDNA library was double barcoded, with a SMART-Mk sample barcode plus Illumina barcodes, to control for contamination. TruSeq adapter sequences, together with Illumina sample barcodes, were added in two successive PCR steps. Sequencing of the TCR alpha and beta cDNA libraries was done on the Illumina HiSeq platform using custom primers. For the original study's pipeline: Unique molecular identifiers were extracted from raw reads with MiGEC, and CDR3 positions were determined with MiXCR. Recombination models were inferred per individual with the repgenHMM and IGoR tools using an EM algorithm. The analysis of shared clonotypes was done with the tcR package in R, with sharing normalized by the product of cloneset sizes. To study raw recombination free of thymic and clonal selection effects, out-of-frame nonproductive sequences were analyzed. TCRdb applied fastp at Q25 and MiXCR to the public reads, then kept only in-frame beta chains. Merged by CDR3 protein, the rows form single entries marked with the most common genes and DNA. Clone size and V and J calls follow TCRdb, not the original study. Counted in this sample were about 890,000 distinct CDR3 sequences; roughly 12% of them appeared once. The ten largest clones represent around 1.6% of the sample.

A further study also used this sample, focusing on yellow fever vaccine responses in identical twins. According to the second study: According to the authors, the vaccine-induced T cell response in identical twins seemed to be partly convergent and partly specific to each individual. In identical twins, the study followed T cell clones that responded to the vaccine with precision.

The chain uses TRBV4-2 and TRBJ2-7; 10 bases in between match TRBD2. The sample comprised PBMCs. The origin of this receptor is a woman in her late teens or twenties in good health. The bases read TGTGCCAGCAGCCAAGATCGGAGCGGGAGGGCCTACGAGCAGTACTTC. Its translation reads: CASSQDRSGRAYEQYF.